A single sample is the source of the 10 T cell receptor beta chains below, sequenced in a study of cytomegalovirus exposure and HLA in healthy donors. The PCR was carried out with 60 Vbeta primers and 13 Jbeta primers. Sequencing was performed with immunoSEQ multiplex PCR; in TCRdb, only in-frame clones are kept and a portion is missing. The sample contains fewer than 150,000 clones, 78% of which appear only once. The sample consisted of PBMCs. The receptors stem from a male donor in good health and CMV-seronegative.

The rearrangement joins TRBV30 to TRBJ2-5; the match to TRBD2 covers 7 bases. The J call may be incorrect, as the DNA end agrees better with TRBJ2-7. CDR1 and CDR2 from the germline V gene are GTSNPN and SVGIG (reference sequence). This CDR3 contains 12 residues. Written as DNA, the CDR3 is TGTGCCTGGAGCCCCGGGGGGAACGAGCAGTACTTC. Its protein is CAWSPGGNEQYF.

The J gene is TRBJ1-2, the V gene TRBV7-8; no reliable D call. Germline CDR1 and CDR2: SGHVS and FQNEAQ. CDR3 length: 16 amino acids. V was shortened by 5 bases and J by 3 bases, with 19 bases between the two germline ends. The CDR3 DNA reads as TGTGCCAGCAGCCCCCGGTTGAGTCGACGGGACTATGGCTACACCTTC. Translated, it gives CASSPRLSRRDYGYTF.

Points on this clone: The DNA is left out, because the CDR3 cannot be placed on it with certainty; the CDR3 is given as TCRdb lists it. The chain has TRBV12-2 and TRBJ2-1; TRBD1 is the table's D call, not checked against the DNA. TRBV12-2 is a known pseudogene. Inclusive of both ends, the CDR3 amounts to 15 amino acids. CDR3 loop: CASRLWGQGADEQFF.

The chain joins TRBV18 to TRBJ1-1; 7 bases are a match to TRBD1. Germline V gives CDR1 KGHSH, CDR2 LQKENI. J lost 3 bases, V lost 4 bases, and 8 bases had no gene match. There are 15 residues in the CDR3. CDR3 protein: CASSRWSGGDTEAFF. The CDR3 DNA reads as TGTGCCAGCTCACGATGGTCAGGGGGTGACACTGAAGCTTTCTTT.

This CDR3 is CASSYGTSGNEQFF. The CDR3 DNA follows: TGTGCCAGCAGTTATGGGACTAGCGGAAATGAGCAGTTCTTC. The J gene is TRBJ2-1, the V gene TRBV6-6; 11 nucleotides line up with TRBD2. The CDR3 spans 14 residues. The V segment lost 3 bases and the J segment 7 bases; nucleotides outside the gene matches: 2. In germline, CDR1 is MNHNY, CDR2 SVGAGI (reference sequence).

This chain uses TRBV2 with TRBJ2-1, with 7 bases that match TRBD2. The CDR3 consists of 15 residues. Trimming removed 3 bases from V and 4 bases from J; junction bases left unmatched: 6. The V gene's germline CDR1 is SNHLY and CDR2 FYNNEI. The CDR3: CASSDISGEYNEQFF. CDR3 DNA sequence: TGTGCCAGCAGTGATATAAGCGGGGAGTACAATGAGCAGTTCTTC. Full variable domain (rest looked up from reference TRBV2 and TRBJ2-1): EPEVTQTPSHQVTQMGQEVILRCVPISNHLYFYWYRQILGQKVEFLVSFYNNEISEKSEIFDDQFSVERPDGSNFTLKIRSTKLEDSAMYFCASSDISGEYNEQFFGPGTRLTVL.

The chain is built from TRBV5-4 and TRBJ2-7, with 8 bases identical to TRBD2. J gave up 0 bases and V 4 bases, and 6 bases lay outside the gene matches. From germline, CDR1 is SGHNT and CDR2 YYREEE (reference sequence). The CDR3 loop spans 15 amino acids. Here the CDR3 reads CASSGRRGASYEQYF. As DNA, the CDR3 is TGTGCCAGCAGCGGACGGCGGGGGGCCTCCTACGAGCAGTACTTC.

This clone has more than one count but fewer than ten. This chain uses TRBV25-1 with TRBJ2-7, with 10 bases lining up with TRBD1. The CDR3 runs to 14 residues. The germline V gene has CDR1 MGHDK and CDR2 SYGVNS. The J segment lost 7 bases and the V segment lost 4 bases, leaving 7 bases of the junction unmatched. The CDR3 nucleotides are TGTGCCAGCAGTGTACCCGGGACAGGGGTTGAGCAGTACTTC. This encodes CASSVPGTGVEQYF.

The CDR3 region is CAISDQGSNQPQHF. The DNA of the CDR3 is TGTGCCATCAGTGACCAGGGTAGCAATCAGCCCCAGCATTTT. V and J are TRBV10-3 and TRBJ1-5, with TRBD1 as a possible D gene (5 bases). Deletions cut 3 bases from V and 0 bases from J, with 6 bases between. Germline V gene sequence: CDR1 ENHRY, CDR2 SYGVKD. The CDR3 length is 14 residues.

The chain uses TRBV5-1 and TRBJ2-5; weak D call: TRBD2 (6 bases). The ends were cut back, 3 bases at V and 4 bases at J, with 16 bases in the middle. The CDR3 covers 15 residues. Germline CDR1 and CDR2: SGHRS and YFSETQ. CDR3 sequence reads: CASSSDAGSGETQYF. As DNA, the CDR3 is TGCGCCAGCAGCTCGGACGCGGGGAGTGGAGAGACCCAGTACTTC.